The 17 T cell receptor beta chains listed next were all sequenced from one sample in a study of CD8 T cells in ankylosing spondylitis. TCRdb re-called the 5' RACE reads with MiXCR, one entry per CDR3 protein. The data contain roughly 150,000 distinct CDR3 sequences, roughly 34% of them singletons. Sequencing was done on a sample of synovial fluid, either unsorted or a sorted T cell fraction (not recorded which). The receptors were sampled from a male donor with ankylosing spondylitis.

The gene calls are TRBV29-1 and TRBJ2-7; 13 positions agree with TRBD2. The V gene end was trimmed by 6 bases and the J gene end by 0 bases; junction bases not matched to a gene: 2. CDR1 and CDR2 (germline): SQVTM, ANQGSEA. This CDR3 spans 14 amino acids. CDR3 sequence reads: CSVRTSGSSYEQYF. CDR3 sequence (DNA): TGCAGCGTACGGACTAGCGGGAGCTCCTACGAGCAGTACTTC.

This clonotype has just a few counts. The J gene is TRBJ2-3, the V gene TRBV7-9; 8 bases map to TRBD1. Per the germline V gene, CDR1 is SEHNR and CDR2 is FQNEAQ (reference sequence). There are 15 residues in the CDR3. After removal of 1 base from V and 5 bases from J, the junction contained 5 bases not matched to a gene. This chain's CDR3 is CASSLVRQGQDTQYF. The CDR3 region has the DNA TGTGCCAGCAGCTTAGTGCGACAGGGGCAAGATACGCAGTATTTT. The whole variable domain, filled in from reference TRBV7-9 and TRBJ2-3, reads DTGVSQNPRHKITKRGQNVTFRCDPISEHNRLYWYRQTLGQGPEFLTYFQNEAQLEKSRLLSDRFSAERPKGSFSTLEIQRTEQGDSAMYLCASSLVRQGQDTQYFGPGTRLTVL.

As DNA, the CDR3 is TGTGCCAGCAGCCAAGAGGGACTAGCGGGGTTGGAACACAAAGATACGCAGTATTTT. It specifies CASSQEGLAGLEHKDTQYF. The genes are TRBV4-2 and TRBJ2-3; 13 bases agree with TRBD2. V shed 0 bases, J shed 5 bases, and the junction held 11 bases outside the gene matches. This CDR3 is 19 amino acids long. Germline-derived CDR1 and CDR2 are LGHNA and YNFKEQ.

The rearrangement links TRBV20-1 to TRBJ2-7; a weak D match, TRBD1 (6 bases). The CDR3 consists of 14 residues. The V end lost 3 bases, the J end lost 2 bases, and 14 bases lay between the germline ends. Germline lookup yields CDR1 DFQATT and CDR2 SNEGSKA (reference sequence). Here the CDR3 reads CSARGRGYTYEQYF. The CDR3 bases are TGCAGTGCTAGGGGCAGGGGCTATACCTACGAGCAGTACTTC.

In DNA, the CDR3 is TGCAGTGCTAGAGATATGAGGACCCTTGCTTTAGCTAACTATGGCTACACCTTC. Translated, it gives CSARDMRTLALANYGYTF. The chain has TRBV20-1 and TRBJ1-2; no definite D call. CDR3 length: 18 amino acids. From germline, CDR1 is DFQATT and CDR2 SNEGSKA (reference sequence). Trimming pared 0 bases from V and 0 bases from J, leaving 20 bases between.

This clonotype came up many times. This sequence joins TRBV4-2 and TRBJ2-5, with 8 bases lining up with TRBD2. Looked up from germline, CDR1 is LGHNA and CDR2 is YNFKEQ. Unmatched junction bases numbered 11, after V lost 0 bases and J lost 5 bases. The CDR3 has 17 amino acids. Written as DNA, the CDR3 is TGTGCCAGCAGCCAAGAGCGACGAACGGGGGGGCCGGAGACCCAGTACTTC. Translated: CASSQERRTGGPETQYF.

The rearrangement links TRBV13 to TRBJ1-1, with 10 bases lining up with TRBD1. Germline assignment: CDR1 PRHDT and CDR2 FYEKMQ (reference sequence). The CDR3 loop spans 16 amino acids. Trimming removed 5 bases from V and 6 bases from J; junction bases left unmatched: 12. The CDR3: CASSRRDRGKGAEAFF. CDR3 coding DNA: TGTGCCAGCAGCAGACGGGACAGGGGTAAGGGCGCTGAAGCTTTCTTT.

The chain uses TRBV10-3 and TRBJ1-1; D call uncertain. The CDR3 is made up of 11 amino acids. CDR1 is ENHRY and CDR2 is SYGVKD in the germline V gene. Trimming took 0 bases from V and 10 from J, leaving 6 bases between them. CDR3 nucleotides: TGTGCCATCAGTGAGTCGGGTGGAGCTTTCTTT. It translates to CAISESGGAFF.

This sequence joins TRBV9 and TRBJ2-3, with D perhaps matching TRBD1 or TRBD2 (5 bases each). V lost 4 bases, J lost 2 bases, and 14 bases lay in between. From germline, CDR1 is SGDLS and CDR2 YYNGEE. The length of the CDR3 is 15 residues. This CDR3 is CASSPRGDHTDTQYF. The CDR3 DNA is TGTGCCAGCAGCCCCCGAGGGGACCACACAGATACGCAGTATTTT. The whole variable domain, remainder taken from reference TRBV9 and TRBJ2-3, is DSGVTQTPKHLITATGQRVTLRCSPRSGDLSVYWYQQSLDQGLQFLIQYYNGEERAKGNILERFSAQQFPDLHSELNLSSLELGDSALYFCASSPRGDHTDTQYFGPGTRLTVL.

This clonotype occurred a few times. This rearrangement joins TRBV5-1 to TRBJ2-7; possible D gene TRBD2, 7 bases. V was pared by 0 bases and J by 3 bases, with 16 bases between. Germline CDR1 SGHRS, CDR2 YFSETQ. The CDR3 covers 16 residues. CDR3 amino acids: CASSLVDGGLDYEQYF. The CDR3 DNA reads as TGCGCCAGCAGCTTGGTGGACGGGGGGCTCGACTACGAGCAGTACTTC.

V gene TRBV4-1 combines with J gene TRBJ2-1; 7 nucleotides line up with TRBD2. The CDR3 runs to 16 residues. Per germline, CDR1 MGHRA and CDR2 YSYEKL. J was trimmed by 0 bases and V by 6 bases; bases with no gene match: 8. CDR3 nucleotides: TGCGCCAGCAGACCTCGCGGACTAGGCTCCTACAATGAGCAGTTCTTC. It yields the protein CASRPRGLGSYNEQFF.

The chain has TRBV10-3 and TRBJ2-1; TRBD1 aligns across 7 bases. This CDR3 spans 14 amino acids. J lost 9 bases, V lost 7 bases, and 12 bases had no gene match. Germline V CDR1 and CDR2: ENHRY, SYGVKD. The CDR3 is CAITMTGLMGEQFF. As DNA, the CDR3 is TGTGCCATCACCATGACAGGGTTGATGGGTGAGCAGTTCTTC.

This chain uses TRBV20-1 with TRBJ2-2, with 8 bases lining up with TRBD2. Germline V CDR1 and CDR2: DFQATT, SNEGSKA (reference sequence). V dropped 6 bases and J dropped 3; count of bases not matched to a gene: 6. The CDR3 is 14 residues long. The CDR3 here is CSATGTRDTGELFF. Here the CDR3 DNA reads TGCAGTGCCACCGGGACTAGGGACACCGGGGAGCTGTTTTTT.

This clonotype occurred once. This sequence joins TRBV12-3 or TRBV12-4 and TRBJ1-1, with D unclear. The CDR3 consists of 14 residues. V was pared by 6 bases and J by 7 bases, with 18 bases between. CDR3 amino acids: CASSRMSGYGEAFF. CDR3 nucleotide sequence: TGTGCCAGCAGCCGCATGTCTGGTTACGGTGAAGCTTTCTTT.

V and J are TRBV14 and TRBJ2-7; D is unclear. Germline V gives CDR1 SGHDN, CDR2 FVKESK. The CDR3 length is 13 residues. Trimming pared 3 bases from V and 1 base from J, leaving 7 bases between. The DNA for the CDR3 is TGTGCCAGCAGCCAGTATGTGTCCTACGAGCAGTACTTC. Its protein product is CASSQYVSYEQYF.

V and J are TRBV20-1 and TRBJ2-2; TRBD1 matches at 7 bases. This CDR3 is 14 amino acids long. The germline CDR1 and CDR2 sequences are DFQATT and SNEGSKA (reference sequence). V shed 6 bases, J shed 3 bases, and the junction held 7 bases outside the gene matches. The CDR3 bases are TGCAGTGCCCTCGACAGGGCGTACACCGGGGAGCTGTTTTTT. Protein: CSALDRAYTGELFF.

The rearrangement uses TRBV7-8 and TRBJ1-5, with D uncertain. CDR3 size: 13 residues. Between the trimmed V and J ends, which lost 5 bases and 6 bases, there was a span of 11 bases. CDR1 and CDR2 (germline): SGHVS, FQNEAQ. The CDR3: CASSPLLGQPQHF. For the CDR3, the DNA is TGTGCCAGCAGCCCCCTTCTTGGTCAGCCCCAGCATTTT. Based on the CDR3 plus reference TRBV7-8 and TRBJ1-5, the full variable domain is GAGVSQSPRYKVAKRGQDVALRCDPISGHVSLFWYQQALGQGPEFLTYFQNEAQLDKSGLPSDRFFAERPEGSVSTLKIQRTQQEDSAVYLCASSPLLGQPQHFGDGTRLSIL.